This TCR beta chain is drawn from a study of T cells in Graves' hyperthyroidism and ophthalmopathy. V dropped 5 bases and J dropped 3 bases, with 17 bases sitting between them. Germline loops: CDR1 MNHNS, CDR2 SASEGT. The CDR3 sequence is 16 residues long. The sample holds a few counts of this clonotype. For Graves' hyperthyroidism to be stable, ophthalmopathy could not progress within 18 months. Investigators excluded patients with uncontrolled infection, other autoimmune disease, pregnancy or lactation. Extraction of PBMCs used approximately 10 ml of fresh peripheral blood. Amplified regions were TCR beta CDR3 sequences from RNA transcripts. The primer set for the first-round RT-PCR of the TCR CDR3 was HTBI. One entry per CDR3 protein, called by TCRdb with MiXCR from the multiplex PCR reads. The sample carries a few hundred thousand distinct CDR3 sequences, around 17% recorded once.

V and J are TRBV6-1 and TRBJ1-3; D is perhaps TRBD1 (5 bases). Sequenced input: blood. This sequence was found in a man between 35 and 55 years old with Graves' hyperthyroidism. CDR3 in amino acids: CASSMRGAGGGNTIYF. CDR3 nucleotides: TGTGCCAGCAGTATGCGAGGGGCTGGAGGTGGAAACACCATATATTTT.